The rows below give T cell receptor beta chains drawn from one sample of a study of Ad26.COV2.S vaccination and SARS-CoV-2 variants. TCRdb's table, derived via immunoSEQ multiplex PCR, lists solely in-frame clones and lacks some. The sample lists a few hundred thousand clones; 92% were seen once. The sequences come from peripheral blood, collected in a trial of Ad26.COV2.S vaccine versus placebo. Receptors originate from a person aged 18-65 years who received the Ad26.COV2.S COVID-19 vaccine or a placebo. The CDR3 runs from the conserved cysteine through the conserved F or W. Fields, in order: J gene, clone size, V gene, D gene, CDR3 protein, CDR3 DNA. A D gene is named only where the DNA matches it firmly. Clone size appears in some rows only: once, few, many, or a class for an expanded clone.

TRBJ2-2 | . | TRBV29-1 | . | CSVTPRRPNTGELFF | TGCAGCGTTACTCCGAGACGGCCGAACACCGGGGAGCTGTTTTTT
TRBJ2-2 | . | TRBV28 | . | CASSPPGSASGELFF | TGTGCCAGCAGTCCCCCCGGTTCAGCCTCCGGGGAGCTGTTTTTT
TRBJ2-3 | . | TRBV9 | TRBD2 | CASSVSTSGTDTQYF | TGTGCCAGCAGCGTCTCGACTAGCGGCACAGATACGCAGTATTTT
TRBJ1-1 | few | TRBV4-3 | . | CASRQRYQGTEAFF | TGCGCCAGCAGACAACGCTACCAGGGAACTGAAGCTTTCTTT
TRBJ2-3 | . | TRBV7-9 | . | CASSFVLGETDTQYF | TGTGCCAGCAGCTTTGTACTCGGAGAAACAGATACGCAGTATTTT
TRBJ1-1 | . | TRBV5-1 | . | CASSSQGLNTEAFF | TGCGCCAGCAGCTCACAGGGTTTGAACACTGAAGCTTTCTTT
TRBJ2-2 | . | TRBV5-6 | TRBD1 | CASSAGGTGSSGELFF | TGTGCCAGCAGCGCGGGCGGGACAGGGTCCAGCGGGGAGCTGTTTTTT
TRBJ2-7 | . | TRBV3-1/TRBV3-2 | TRBD2 | CASSQDGVFAGGPPYEQYF | TGTGCCAGCAGCCAAGATGGAGTCTTTGCGGGGGGCCCCCCCTACGAGCAGTACTTC
TRBJ2-1 | . | TRBV5-4 | . | CASSLETRVVQFF | TGTGCCAGCAGCTTGGAGACAAGGGTCGTGCAGTTCTTC
TRBJ2-7 | . | TRBV5-1 | . | CASSGGGGSSYEQYF | TGCGCCAGCAGCGGGGGCGGAGGCTCCTCCTACGAGCAGTACTTC
TRBJ1-6 | once | TRBV3-1/TRBV3-2 | TRBD1 | CASSPGQGYLMVSPLHF | TGTGCCAGCAGCCCGGGACAGGGCTACTTAATGGTGTCACCCCTCCACTTT
TRBJ2-3 | . | TRBV28 | . | CASSLLPGAVDTQYF | TGTGCCAGCAGTTTACTCCCGGGGGCCGTAGATACGCAGTATTTT
TRBJ2-3 | . | TRBV7-2 | TRBD2 | CASSWRGGGAHDTQYF | TGTGCCAGCAGCTGGCGGGGCGGGGGGGCCCATGATACGCAGTATTTT
TRBJ1-5 | . | TRBV29-1 | . | CSVGPQGQIFNQPQHF | TGCAGCGTTGGCCCCCAGGGGCAAATATTCAATCAGCCCCAGCATTTT
TRBJ2-1 | . | TRBV4-1 | . | CASSQEGFNEQFF | TGCGCCAGCAGCCAAGAGGGTTTTAATGAGCAGTTCTTC
TRBJ1-2 | . | TRBV6-2/TRBV6-3 | . | CASSYSSRANYGYTF | TGTGCCAGCAGTTACTCGTCCAGAGCTAACTATGGCTACACCTTC
TRBJ1-1 | . | TRBV7-2 | . | CASSGGVVRSTEAFF | TGTGCCAGCAGCGGAGGGGTGGTAAGGTCCACTGAAGCTTTCTTT
TRBJ2-7 | . | TRBV18 | TRBD1 | CASSPRQGKTYEQYF | TGTGCCAGCTCGCCCAGACAGGGCAAAACCTACGAGCAGTACTTC
TRBJ2-1 | few | TRBV7-2 | TRBD2 | CASSSHTSGLAAEQFF | TGTGCCAGCAGCTCGCATACCTCGGGACTAGCCGCTGAGCAGTTCTTC
TRBJ2-1 | . | TRBV7-2 | TRBD2 | CASSFTGLAGNEQFF | TGTGCCAGCAGCTTTACGGGACTAGCGGGTAATGAGCAGTTCTTC
TRBJ2-1 | . | TRBV4-3 | TRBD2 | CASSQDPEFGAGGYEQFF | TGCGCCAGCAGCCAAGATCCAGAGTTTGGCGCGGGGGGCTATGAGCAGTTCTTC
TRBJ2-5 | . | TRBV6-1 | . | CASRGGQETQYF | TGTGCCTCCAGGGGGGGGCAAGAGACCCAGTACTTC